This TCR beta chain was sequenced in a study of regulatory T cells in long-lasting Graves disease. A remark on this clonotype: The antigen is unknown.

Time point given: newly diagnosed GD, antithyroid drugs for less than 3 months. RNA from PBMCs was the source of the TCR library. Study-wide results and limits: Accuracy may have been reduced by the small sample size. Newly diagnosed patients had higher TCR diversity than persistent Graves' patients did. Favored gene segments in persistent disease were TRBV28, TRBJ1-2 and TRBJ2-5. Relative to new patients (around 1,000), persistent patients exhibited greater sharing of public clonotypes (about 3,000).

Trimming shortened V by 3 bases and J by 4 bases, and 15 bases separated the two germline ends. The CDR3 extends over 15 amino acids. The germline V gene encodes CDR1 MGHRA and CDR2 YSYEKL. Researchers made TCR beta libraries by using iRepertoire HTBI primers and running Arm-PCR on CDR3 regions. TCRdb reprocessed the multiplex PCR reads with MiXCR, giving one entry per CDR3 protein. The repertoire holds about 320,000 distinct CDR3 sequences, 15% to 20% seen once, with approximately 35% in the top ten. The genes are TRBV4-1 and TRBJ1-1; no reliable D call. The sample consisted of peripheral blood mononuclear cells (PBMCs), taken at new diagnosis, from a patient treated with antithyroid drugs. This TCR was sampled from a female donor with Graves disease. The CDR3: CASSHGQVVGTEAFF. Here the CDR3 DNA reads TGCGCCAGCAGCCACGGTCAGGTGGTCGGCACTGAAGCTTTCTTT.